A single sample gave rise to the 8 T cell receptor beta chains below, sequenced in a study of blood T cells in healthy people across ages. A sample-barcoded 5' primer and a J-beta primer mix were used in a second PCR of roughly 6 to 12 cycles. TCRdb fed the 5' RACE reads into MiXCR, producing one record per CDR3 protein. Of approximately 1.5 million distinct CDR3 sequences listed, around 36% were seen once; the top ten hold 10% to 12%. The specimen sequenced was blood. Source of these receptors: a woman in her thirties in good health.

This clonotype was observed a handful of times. As DNA, the CDR3 is TGCGCCAGCAGCCAGGCCCCTACAGGGTTTAGAGAAAAACTGTTTTTT. This translates into CASSQAPTGFREKLFF. J is TRBJ1-4 and V is TRBV4-1; possible D gene TRBD1, 6 bases. In germline, CDR1 is MGHRA, CDR2 YSYEKL. The CDR3 is made up of 16 amino acids. V was clipped by 3 bases and J by 8 bases, with 19 bases between them.

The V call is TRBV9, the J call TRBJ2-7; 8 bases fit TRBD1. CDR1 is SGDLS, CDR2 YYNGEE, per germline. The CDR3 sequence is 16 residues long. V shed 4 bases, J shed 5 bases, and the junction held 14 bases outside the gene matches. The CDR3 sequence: CASSFTRTGSPHEQYF. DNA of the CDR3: TGTGCCAGCAGCTTCACTCGGACAGGGTCGCCTCACGAGCAGTACTTC.

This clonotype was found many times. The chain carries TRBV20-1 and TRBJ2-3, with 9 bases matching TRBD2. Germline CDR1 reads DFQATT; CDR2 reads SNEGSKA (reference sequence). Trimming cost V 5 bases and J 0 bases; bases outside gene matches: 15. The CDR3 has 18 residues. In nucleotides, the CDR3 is TGCAGTGCTGTAGATGTGGCTAGCGGGGCCCTTAGCACAGATACGCAGTATTTT. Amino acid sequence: CSAVDVASGALSTDTQYF.

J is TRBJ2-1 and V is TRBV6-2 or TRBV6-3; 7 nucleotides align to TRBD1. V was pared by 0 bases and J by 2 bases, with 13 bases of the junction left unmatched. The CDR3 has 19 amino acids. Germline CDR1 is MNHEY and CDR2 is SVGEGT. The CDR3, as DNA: TGTGCCAGCAGTTACTCACAGGGGAAGATGAGCGGAACCTACAATGAGCAGTTCTTC. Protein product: CASSYSQGKMSGTYNEQFF.

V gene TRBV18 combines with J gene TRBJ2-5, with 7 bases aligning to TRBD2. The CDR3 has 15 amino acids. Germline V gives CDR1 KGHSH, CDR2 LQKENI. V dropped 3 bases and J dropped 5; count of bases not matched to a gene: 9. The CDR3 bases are TGTGCCAGCTCACCCAGCACTAGCGAATTCGAGACCCAGTACTTC. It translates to CASSPSTSEFETQYF.

CDR3 loop: CSAGPYGTEAFF. As DNA, the CDR3 is TGCAGCGCCGGACCTTATGGTACTGAAGCTTTCTTT. The V call is TRBV20-1, the J call TRBJ1-1, with no clear D. Looked up from germline, CDR1 is DFQATT and CDR2 is SNEGSKA (reference sequence). The CDR3 has 12 residues.

CDR3 residues: CASTKDRELTEAFF. The CDR3 nucleotides are TGTGCCAGCACGAAAGACAGGGAACTCACTGAAGCTTTCTTT. The rearrangement joins TRBV28 to TRBJ1-1; 7 nucleotides agree with TRBD1. CDR1 is MDHEN, CDR2 SYDVKM, per germline. V lost 7 bases to trimming and J lost 4 bases; unmatched junction nucleotides: 9. There are 14 residues in the CDR3.

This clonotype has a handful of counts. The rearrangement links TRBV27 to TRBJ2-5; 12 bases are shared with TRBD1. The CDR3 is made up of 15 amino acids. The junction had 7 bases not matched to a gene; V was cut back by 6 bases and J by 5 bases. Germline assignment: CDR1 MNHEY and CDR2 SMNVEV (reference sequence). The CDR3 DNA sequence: TGTGCCAGCAGCCTGGGACAGGGGGCTTTGGAGACCCAGTACTTC. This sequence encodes CASSLGQGALETQYF.